The present entry profiles one T cell receptor (beta chain) with its context. Only a few counts were recorded for this clonotype. Its antigen specificity is not known. The record has no base qualities; no much larger clone is one base away. The record originates from a study of T-cell memory formation after mild COVID-19 (dated by TCRdb to the early 2020s). For the wider study: TCR sequence clusters from the two donors were found to be largely donor specific. Two young, previously healthy adult volunteers, one female and one male, were included in the cohort. Longitudinal TCRalpha and TCRbeta repertoire sequencing tracked T-cell clones expanding and contracting after mild COVID-19 in a couple of donors.

For sequencing, an Illumina NovaSeq 6000 was employed. TCRalpha and TCRbeta cDNA libraries were constructed by 5'RACE with constant-segment primers, with sample barcodes and unique molecular identifiers being introduced. RNA was extracted from every sample with Trizol reagent. Libraries were amplified in two PCR steps, with a second sample barcode and Illumina TruSeq adapters added in the second step. The libraries were sequenced on an Illumina NovaSeq using 2 x 150 bp paired-end reads. Processing in the source paper ran as follows. Reads were demultiplexed and collapsed into UMI-guided consensus sequences with migec v1.2.7. Using mixcr v2.1.11, UMI consensuses were aligned to TRA and TRB V and J templates and then assembled into clonotypes. Expanded or contracted clonotypes were those called significant by both edgeR and NoisET, with noise models trained on biological replicates. edgeR calls used a false discovery rate-adjusted p below 0.01 and a log2 fold-change threshold of 1. PCA with hierarchical clustering of max-normalized trajectories of the 1000 most abundant clonotypes was used as exploratory dynamics analysis. Each responding clone was given a CD4 or CD8 phenotype based on the CD4+ and CD8+ repertoires, which had been sequenced separately. TCRdb reran the public reads through fastp at Q25 and MiXCR, keeping productive beta chains. Entries are consolidated by CDR3 protein sequence, retaining the most common genes and DNA. TCRdb, rather than the study authors, made the V and J calls. This sample is represented by 290,000 or so distinct CDR3 sequences; approximately 19% of them were singletons. Together, the top ten hold 20% to 25% of the sample.

Findings and caveats that apply to the study as a whole: Contracting CD4+ clones were found mainly in CM and EM memory subsets, while CD8+ clones were enriched in EMRA. From day 15 to 85, contracting clones showed balanced CD4/CD8 phenotypes, whereas a second wave of clones that expanded from day 15 to 37 leaned towards CD4+. SARS-CoV-2 specificity of the second-wave clones peaking on day 37 was not confirmed. The detection of some responding clones in pre-infection memory suggests that pre-existing cross-reactive memory T cells joined the SARS-CoV-2 response. The study covered only two mild cases, and larger cohorts including severe cases with pre-infection samples were considered necessary.

Ficoll-Paque density gradient centrifugation was used to isolate PBMCs. The CDR3, cysteine through phenylalanine, is 16 amino acids long. Only CDR3 DNA is held: 48 bases, read in frame from base 1. V ends up 3 bases short and J 4 bases short, with an unmatched junction base count of 8. Per the germline V gene, WSHSY is the CDR1 and SAAADI is the CDR2. The clonotype was recovered from a man younger than 35 who had mild COVID-19 (a few samples of this study predate the infection). The sample titles of this study are shuffled in the database, so cell type and time point are left out; the donor was told from shared clones. Sequencing was done on a sample of PBMCs or a T cell subset sorted from them (not recorded which). The chain is assembled from TRBV10-2 and TRBJ2-2; TRBD2 lines up with 7 middle nucleotides. The CDR3 protein is CASSDVLRESTGELFF. In nucleotide form, the sequence is TGCGCCAGCAGTGATGTGTTGCGGGAGAGCACCGGGGAGCTGTTTTTT.